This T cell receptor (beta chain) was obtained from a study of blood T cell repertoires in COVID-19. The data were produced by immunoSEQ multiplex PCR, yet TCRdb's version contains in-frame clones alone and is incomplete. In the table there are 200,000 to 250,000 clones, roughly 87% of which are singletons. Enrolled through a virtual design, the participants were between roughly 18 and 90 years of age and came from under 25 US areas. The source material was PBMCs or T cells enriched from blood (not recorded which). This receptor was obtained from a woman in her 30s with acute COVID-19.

The CDR3 DNA sequence: TGTGCCAGCAGTTATCCCGCGGAACTACGGGGCGAGCAGTACTTC. Translating it yields CASSYPAELRGEQYF. V is TRBV6-2 or TRBV6-3 and J is TRBJ2-7, with D perhaps TRBD2 (5 bases). The CDR3 sequence is 15 residues long. V gave up 3 bases and J gave up 6 bases, with 18 bases separating them. Germline lookup yields CDR1 MNHEY and CDR2 SVGEGT.